This record concerns one TCR beta chain sequence. The sample belongs to a study of blood T cell repertoires in COVID-19. Overall study: Both acute and convalescent COVID-19 samples were obtained from the United States, Italy and Spain. Sample material is recorded as cDNA or gDNA derived from T cells, B-cell-depleted T cells, or PBMCs.

This CDR3 has 19 amino acids. Per the germline V gene, CDR1 is SGHNT and CDR2 is YYREEE (reference sequence). Trimming removed 0 bases from V and 5 bases from J, with 26 bases in between. Original processing methods: By means of reference gene primer amplification, nucleated cell counts were estimated. Generated by immunoSEQ multiplex PCR, the TCRdb table keeps only in-frame clones and is missing some. The V and J calls and clone size come from that table; D and trimming were worked out from the DNA. The table shows some 500,000 clones, with roughly nine tenths occurring only once. Seattle enrolled patients during active infection and tracked them longitudinally.

Sequencing used peripheral blood. This sequence originates from a woman aged 45-59 years with COVID-19, enrolled during active disease. This sequence joins TRBV5-4 and TRBJ2-5; weak D call: TRBD2 (6 bases). Here the CDR3 DNA reads TGTGCCAGCAGCTTGGTGGGTGGGATTGGGGTGCTAGCGTCCGAGACCCAGTACTTC. Protein: CASSLVGGIGVLASETQYF. The whole variable domain, remainder taken from reference TRBV5-4 and TRBJ2-5, is ETGVTQSPTHLIKTRGQQVTLRCSSQSGHNTVSWYQQALGQGPQFIFQYYREEENGRGNFPPRFSGLQFPNYSSELNVNALELDDSALYLCASSLVGGIGVLASETQYFGPGTRLLVL.